Listed below are T cell receptor beta chains from one sample, sequenced in a study of shared clonotypes between healthy human individuals. Libraries were prepared by immunoSEQ multiplex PCR; TCRdb keeps only in-frame clonotypes and omits some of them. Of fewer than 1.6 million clones listed, 98% are singletons. Sequences were obtained from naive CD4+ T cells sorted from blood. Source of these receptors: a man aged 25 to 40 in good health. The CDR3 runs from the conserved cysteine through the conserved F or W. D genes are given only for firm matches. Not every row has a clone size; where given, it reads once, few, many or a size class.

D gene: TRBD1; clone size: NA; V gene: TRBV2; J gene: TRBJ2-7; CDR3 protein: CASSEGLRTGVHEQYF; CDR3 DNA: TGTGCCAGCAGTGAAGGGCTAAGGACAGGGGTCCACGAGCAGTACTTC
D gene: TRBD2; clone size: once; V gene: TRBV11-3; J gene: TRBJ2-1; CDR3 protein: CASSSGLALYNEQFF; CDR3 DNA: TGTGCCAGCAGCTCCGGACTAGCGCTATACAATGAGCAGTTCTTC
D gene: TRBD1; clone size: NA; V gene: TRBV19; J gene: TRBJ1-5; CDR3 protein: CASRTQGTGHQPQHF; CDR3 DNA: TGTGCCAGTAGGACCCAGGGGACAGGGCATCAGCCCCAGCATTTT
D gene: TRBD2; clone size: NA; V gene: TRBV27; J gene: TRBJ2-7; CDR3 protein: CASSLTSQPGLAVYEQYF; CDR3 DNA: TGTGCCAGCAGTTTAACCAGTCAACCGGGACTAGCGGTCTACGAGCAGTACTTC
D gene: TRBD2; clone size: NA; V gene: TRBV14; J gene: TRBJ2-7; CDR3 protein: CASSQEVTGLADQYF; CDR3 DNA: TGTGCCAGCAGCCAAGAGGTTACGGGACTAGCGGACCAGTACTTC
D gene: NA; clone size: NA; V gene: TRBV18; J gene: TRBJ1-3; CDR3 protein: CASSPIEALGNTIYF; CDR3 DNA: TGTGCCAGCTCACCGATCGAGGCCCTTGGAAACACCATATATTTT
D gene: NA; clone size: NA; V gene: TRBV9; J gene: TRBJ2-1; CDR3 protein: CASSVVGENEQFF; CDR3 DNA: TGTGCCAGCAGCGTAGTCGGGGAAAATGAGCAGTTCTTC
D gene: TRBD1; clone size: NA; V gene: TRBV30; J gene: TRBJ1-4; CDR3 protein: CAWYTSSGGKGTNEKLFF; CDR3 DNA: TGTGCCTGGTACACCTCCTCAGGGGGAAAGGGGACTAATGAAAAACTGTTTTTT
D gene: TRBD1; clone size: once; V gene: TRBV11-2; J gene: TRBJ1-5; CDR3 protein: CASSLGGGRGDNQPQHF; CDR3 DNA: TGTGCCAGCAGCTTAGGAGGGGGCAGGGGAGACAATCAGCCCCAGCATTTT
D gene: NA; clone size: NA; V gene: TRBV27; J gene: TRBJ1-1; CDR3 protein: CASSPQGPRVAEAFF; CDR3 DNA: TGTGCCAGCAGTCCTCAAGGACCGAGGGTGGCTGAAGCTTTCTTT
D gene: TRBD1; clone size: NA; V gene: TRBV29-1; J gene: TRBJ1-1; CDR3 protein: CSASGGQGGLNTEAFF; CDR3 DNA: TGCAGCGCATCGGGAGGACAGGGGGGATTGAACACTGAAGCTTTCTTT
D gene: TRBD2; clone size: NA; V gene: TRBV7-2; J gene: TRBJ2-7; CDR3 protein: CASSHVGGTYEQYF; CDR3 DNA: TGTGCCAGCAGCCATGTCGGGGGGACCTACGAGCAGTACTTC
D gene: TRBD2; clone size: NA; V gene: TRBV2; J gene: TRBJ2-3; CDR3 protein: CASSELAASTDTQYF; CDR3 DNA: TGTGCCAGCAGTGAACTAGCGGCTAGCACAGATACGCAGTATTTT
D gene: NA; clone size: NA; V gene: TRBV29-1; J gene: TRBJ2-3; CDR3 protein: CSAFKNTDTQYF; CDR3 DNA: TGCAGCGCTTTCAAGAACACAGATACGCAGTATTTT
D gene: NA; clone size: NA; V gene: TRBV28; J gene: TRBJ2-6; CDR3 protein: CASSPLGSGANVLTF; CDR3 DNA: TGTGCCAGCAGTCCTCTCGGATCCGGGGCCAACGTCCTGACTTTC
D gene: NA; clone size: NA; V gene: TRBV7-9; J gene: TRBJ1-4; CDR3 protein: CASSFQGRNEKLFF; CDR3 DNA: TGTGCCAGCAGCTTTCAGGGGAGGAATGAAAAACTGTTTTTT
D gene: NA; clone size: NA; V gene: TRBV29-1; J gene: TRBJ2-3; CDR3 protein: CSVSRGSTDTQYF; CDR3 DNA: TGCAGCGTTAGTAGGGGCAGCACAGATACGCAGTATTTT
D gene: NA; clone size: NA; V gene: TRBV9; J gene: TRBJ2-2; CDR3 protein: CASSVEARPANTGELFF; CDR3 DNA: TGTGCCAGCAGCGTAGAGGCCAGACCTGCGAACACCGGGGAGCTGTTTTTT
D gene: TRBD1; clone size: NA; V gene: TRBV29-1; J gene: TRBJ2-1; CDR3 protein: CSVTPPGQGQFF; CDR3 DNA: TGCAGCGTGACTCCTCCGGGACAGGGGCAGTTCTTC
D gene: NA; clone size: NA; V gene: TRBV15; J gene: TRBJ1-4; CDR3 protein: CATSRDPFGRTHGEKLFF; CDR3 DNA: TGTGCCACCAGCAGAGATCCATTTGGCAGGACACACGGAGAAAAACTGTTTTTT
D gene: NA; clone size: NA; V gene: TRBV6-1; J gene: TRBJ1-3; CDR3 protein: CASSERWAGGNTIYF; CDR3 DNA: TGTGCCAGCAGTGAACGGTGGGCTGGAGGAAACACCATATATTTT
D gene: NA; clone size: NA; V gene: TRBV11-1; J gene: TRBJ2-5; CDR3 protein: CASSFNGETQYF; CDR3 DNA: TGTGCCAGCAGCTTCAACGGGGAGACCCAGTACTTC
D gene: TRBD2; clone size: NA; V gene: TRBV7-8; J gene: TRBJ2-1; CDR3 protein: CASSPSRLAGRNEQFF; CDR3 DNA: TGTGCCAGCAGCCCTAGTCGACTAGCGGGGCGCAATGAGCAGTTCTTC
D gene: TRBD2; clone size: NA; V gene: TRBV7-2; J gene: TRBJ2-3; CDR3 protein: CASSFGGTDTQYF; CDR3 DNA: TGTGCCAGCAGCTTCGGGGGGACAGATACGCAGTATTTT
D gene: TRBD2; clone size: NA; V gene: TRBV4-1; J gene: TRBJ2-3; CDR3 protein: CASSQEGLAGNTDTQYF; CDR3 DNA: TGCGCCAGCAGCCAAGAAGGGCTAGCGGGAAACACAGATACGCAGTATTTT
D gene: TRBD2; clone size: NA; V gene: TRBV14; J gene: TRBJ2-7; CDR3 protein: CASSRPGTSGRRSYEQYF; CDR3 DNA: TGTGCCAGCAGCCGCCCCGGGACTAGCGGGAGGAGGTCCTACGAGCAGTACTTC
D gene: NA; clone size: once; V gene: TRBV14; J gene: TRBJ2-1; CDR3 protein: CASSPLDTSYNEQFF; CDR3 DNA: TGTGCCAGCAGTCCTCTTGATACTTCCTACAATGAGCAGTTCTTC